This T cell receptor (beta chain) was retrieved from a study of regulatory T cells in long-lasting Graves disease. Overall study findings and caveats: Preferential use of TRBV28, TRBJ1-2 and TRBJ2-5 was seen in persistent disease.

Regarding time point: newly diagnosed GD, antithyroid drugs for less than 3 months. Researchers made the TCR library from RNA that was extracted from PBMCs. The V segment lost 5 bases and the J segment 5 bases; nucleotides outside the gene matches: 7. The CDR3 totals 14 residues. Germline V gene data show CDR1 as LNHDA and CDR2 as SQIVND (reference sequence). To make TCR beta libraries, researchers used iRepertoire HTBI primers and Arm-PCR of CDR3 regions. In the original analysis: The study identified 50 to 70 TRBV and 13 to 15 TRBJ segments across samples. TCRdb analysed the multiplex PCR reads with MiXCR anew, one entry per CDR3 protein. The V and J calls shown here were made by TCRdb, not taken from the authors' results. The table has hundreds of thousands of distinct CDR3 sequences, 16% seen once. About this clonotype: Its antigen is undetermined.

These sequences were also reported in another study, on T cells in Graves' hyperthyroidism and ophthalmopathy. That paper adds: Expanded thyroid clonotypes (above 0.001) were mostly also found in blood.

This receptor was taken from a woman aged 35-65 years with Graves disease. The chain combines TRBV19 with TRBJ1-1, with 8 positions matching TRBD1. The specimen comprised peripheral blood mononuclear cells (PBMCs), sampled at new diagnosis, from a patient treated with antithyroid drugs. The DNA of the CDR3 is TGTGCCAGTAGTTGGACAGGGCCTGTGACTGAAGCTTTCTTT. It specifies CASSWTGPVTEAFF.